Listed below are T cell receptor beta chains from one sample, sequenced in a study of metastatic and nonmetastatic thyroid tumors. TCRdb used MiXCR to call clones anew from the PCR reads. The table lists 84,000 or so clones, over 8.5% of them singletons, with around 9.2% in the top ten. Sequencing was performed on blood. Receptors originate from a female donor with papillary thyroid cancer or a benign thyroid nodule (not recorded which). Some clones in this sample may be carry-over from other donors' samples. Both conserved end residues are part of each CDR3. A D gene is named only where the DNA matches it firmly. Some rows have no size entry. The others give once, few or many, or a class for an expanded clone.

j_call: TRBJ2-3; d_call: .; clone_size: .; v_call: TRBV10-2; cdr3_aa: CASNRGRETDTQYF; cdr3_nt: TGCGCCAGCAATCGGGGTCGTGAGACAGATACGCAGTATTTT
j_call: TRBJ1-2; d_call: TRBD1; clone_size: few; v_call: TRBV19; cdr3_aa: CASSWDSGYGYTF; cdr3_nt: TGTGCAAGTAGCTGGGACAGCGGCTATGGCTACACCTTC
j_call: TRBJ2-5; d_call: .; clone_size: many; v_call: TRBV30; cdr3_aa: CAWSFSWGRGETQYF; cdr3_nt: TGTGCCTGGAGTTTTTCGTGGGGACGAGGAGAGACCCAGTACTTC
j_call: TRBJ1-5; d_call: .; clone_size: many; v_call: TRBV20-1; cdr3_aa: CSARVTEGQPQHF; cdr3_nt: TGCAGTGCTAGAGTTACGGAGGGACAGCCCCAGCATTTT
j_call: TRBJ1-1; d_call: .; clone_size: few; v_call: TRBV18; cdr3_aa: CASSPFGGEHTEAFF; cdr3_nt: TGTGCCAGCTCACCATTTGGGGGAGAACACACTGAAGCTTTCTTT
j_call: TRBJ2-1; d_call: .; clone_size: many; v_call: TRBV11-3; cdr3_aa: CASSLDTSTYNEQFF; cdr3_nt: TGTGCCAGCAGCTTAGACACCAGCACCTACAATGAGCAGTTCTTC
j_call: TRBJ2-2; d_call: .; clone_size: many; v_call: TRBV24-1; cdr3_aa: CATSESRAGELFF; cdr3_nt: TGTGCCACCAGTGAATCCAGGGCCGGGGAGCTGTTTTTT
j_call: TRBJ1-5; d_call: .; clone_size: .; v_call: TRBV10-3; cdr3_aa: CAISESRGSNQPQHF; cdr3_nt: TGTGCCATCAGTGAGTCAAGAGGGAGCAATCAGCCCCAGCATTTT
j_call: TRBJ2-2; d_call: TRBD1; clone_size: few; v_call: TRBV28; cdr3_aa: CASSNRGQVGTGELFF; cdr3_nt: TGTGCCAGCAGTAACAGGGGGCAGGTCGGCACCGGGGAGCTGTTTTTT
j_call: TRBJ2-1; d_call: TRBD1; clone_size: many; v_call: TRBV6-1; cdr3_aa: CASSSGTGRYNEQFF; cdr3_nt: TGTGCCAGCAGTTCCGGGACAGGCCGCTACAATGAGCAGTTCTTC
j_call: TRBJ2-1; d_call: .; clone_size: many; v_call: TRBV7-9; cdr3_aa: CASSLINRVNEQFF; cdr3_nt: TGTGCCAGCAGCTTAATAAACAGGGTGAATGAGCAGTTCTTC
j_call: TRBJ2-1; d_call: TRBD2; clone_size: many; v_call: TRBV27; cdr3_aa: CASSLSLLAGAHEQFF; cdr3_nt: TGTGCCAGCAGTTTAAGTTTACTAGCGGGGGCGCATGAGCAGTTCTTC
j_call: TRBJ1-1; d_call: .; clone_size: many; v_call: TRBV20-1; cdr3_aa: CSARDGVTEAFF; cdr3_nt: TGCAGTGCTAGAGATGGCGTGACTGAAGCTTTCTTT
j_call: TRBJ1-2; d_call: .; clone_size: .; v_call: TRBV6-1; cdr3_aa: CASRQGSNYGYTF; cdr3_nt: TGTGCCAGCAGACAGGGCTCTAACTATGGCTACACCTTC
j_call: TRBJ1-5; d_call: .; clone_size: .; v_call: TRBV30; cdr3_aa: CARRAGLNINQPQHF; cdr3_nt: TGTGCCCGGAGGGCAGGGCTTAATATCAATCAGCCCCAGCATTTT
j_call: TRBJ1-2; d_call: .; clone_size: .; v_call: TRBV7-9; cdr3_aa: CASSSYEPSNYGYTF; cdr3_nt: TGTGCCAGCAGCTCCTACGAACCTTCTAACTATGGCTACACCTTC
j_call: TRBJ1-2; d_call: TRBD1; clone_size: few; v_call: TRBV6-1; cdr3_aa: CASSRTDRVNYGYTF; cdr3_nt: TGTGCCAGCAGCCGTACGGACAGGGTTAACTACGGCTACACCTTC
j_call: TRBJ2-5; d_call: .; clone_size: many; v_call: TRBV7-7; cdr3_aa: CASSFFSGTQYF; cdr3_nt: TGTGCCAGCAGCTTTTTCTCGGGGACCCAGTACTTC
j_call: TRBJ2-3; d_call: TRBD2; clone_size: .; v_call: TRBV20-1; cdr3_aa: CSASYSGGTDTQYF; cdr3_nt: TGCAGTGCTAGCTATAGCGGGGGGACAGATACGCAGTATTTT
j_call: TRBJ2-4; d_call: .; clone_size: many; v_call: TRBV24-1; cdr3_aa: CAKGGAKNIQYF; cdr3_nt: TGTGCCAAAGGGGGAGCCAAAAACATTCAGTACTTC
j_call: TRBJ1-5; d_call: TRBD1; clone_size: .; v_call: TRBV20-1; cdr3_aa: CSASAGTGYSNQPQHF; cdr3_nt: TGCAGTGCTAGCGCCGGGACAGGCTATAGCAATCAGCCCCAGCATTTT
j_call: TRBJ1-2; d_call: .; clone_size: many; v_call: TRBV7-3; cdr3_aa: CASSPSRDYGYTF; cdr3_nt: TGTGCCAGCAGCCCCTCCAGGGACTATGGCTACACCTTC
j_call: TRBJ1-1; d_call: TRBD1; clone_size: many; v_call: TRBV6-5; cdr3_aa: CASSYRDRGSNAFF; cdr3_nt: TGTGCCAGCAGTTACCGAGACAGGGGATCAAATGCTTTCTTT
j_call: TRBJ2-2; d_call: .; clone_size: many; v_call: TRBV19; cdr3_aa: CASSRVMGTTGELFF; cdr3_nt: TGTGCCAGTAGTCGGGTGATGGGGACCACCGGGGAGCTGTTTTTT
j_call: TRBJ1-1; d_call: .; clone_size: .; v_call: TRBV3-1; cdr3_aa: CASSQELKGGNTEAFF; cdr3_nt: TGTGCCAGCAGCCAAGAACTGAAGGGCGGAAACACTGAAGCTTTCTTT
j_call: TRBJ2-7; d_call: TRBD1; clone_size: few; v_call: TRBV4-1; cdr3_aa: CASSPMNRGTSYEQYF; cdr3_nt: TGCGCCAGCAGCCCGATGAACAGGGGGACCTCCTACGAGCAGTACTTC